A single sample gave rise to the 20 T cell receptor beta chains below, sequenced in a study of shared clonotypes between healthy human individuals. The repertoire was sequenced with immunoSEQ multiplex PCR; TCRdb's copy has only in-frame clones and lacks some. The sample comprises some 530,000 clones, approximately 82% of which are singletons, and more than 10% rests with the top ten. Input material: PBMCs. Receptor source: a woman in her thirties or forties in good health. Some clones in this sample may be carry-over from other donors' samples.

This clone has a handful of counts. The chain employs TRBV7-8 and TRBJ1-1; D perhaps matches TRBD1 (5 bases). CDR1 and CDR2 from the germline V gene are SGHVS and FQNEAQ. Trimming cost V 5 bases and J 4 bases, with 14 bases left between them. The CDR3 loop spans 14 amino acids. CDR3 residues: CASSPRDFITEAFF. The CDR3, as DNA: TGTGCCAGCAGCCCCCGGGACTTTATCACTGAAGCTTTCTTT. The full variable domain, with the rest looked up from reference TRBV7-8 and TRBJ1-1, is GAGVSQSPRYKVAKRGQDVALRCDPISGHVSLFWYQQALGQGPEFLTYFQNEAQLDKSGLPSDRFFAERPEGSVSTLKIQRTQQEDSAVYLCASSPRDFITEAFFGQGTRLTVV.

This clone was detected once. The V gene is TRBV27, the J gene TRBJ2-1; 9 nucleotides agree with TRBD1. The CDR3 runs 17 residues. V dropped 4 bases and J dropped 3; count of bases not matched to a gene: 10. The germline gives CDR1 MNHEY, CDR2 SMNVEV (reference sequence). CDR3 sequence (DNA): TGTGCCAGCAGTTCCCTTCGCGGGACAGGGTTCTACAATGAGCAGTTCTTC. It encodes CASSSLRGTGFYNEQFF.

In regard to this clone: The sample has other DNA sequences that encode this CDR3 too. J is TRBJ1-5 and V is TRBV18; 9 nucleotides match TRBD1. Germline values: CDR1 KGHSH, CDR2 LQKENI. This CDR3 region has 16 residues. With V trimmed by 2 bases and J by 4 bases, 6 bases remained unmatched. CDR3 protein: CASSPNPGQGNQPQHF. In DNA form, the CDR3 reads TGTGCCAGCTCACCAAACCCGGGACAGGGAAATCAGCCCCAGCATTTT.

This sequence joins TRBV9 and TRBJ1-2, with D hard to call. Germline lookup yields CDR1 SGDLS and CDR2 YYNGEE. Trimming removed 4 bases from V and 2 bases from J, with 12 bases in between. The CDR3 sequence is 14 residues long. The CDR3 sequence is CASSLSYGNYGYTF. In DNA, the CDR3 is TGTGCCAGCAGCCTAAGTTACGGAAACTATGGCTACACCTTC.

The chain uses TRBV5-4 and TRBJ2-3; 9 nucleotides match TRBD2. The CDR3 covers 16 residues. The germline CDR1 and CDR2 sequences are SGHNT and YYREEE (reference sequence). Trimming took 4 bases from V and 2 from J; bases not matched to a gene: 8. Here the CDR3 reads CASSPSSGALTDTQYF. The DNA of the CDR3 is TGTGCCAGCAGCCCTTCTAGCGGGGCTCTCACAGATACGCAGTATTTT.

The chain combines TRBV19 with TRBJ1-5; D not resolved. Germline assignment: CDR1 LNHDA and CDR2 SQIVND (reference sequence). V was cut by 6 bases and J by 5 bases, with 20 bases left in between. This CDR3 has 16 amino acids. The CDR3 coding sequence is TGTGCCAGTAGACTCGACGGGCTAACTGGGGATCAGCCCCAGCATTTT. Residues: CASRLDGLTGDQPQHF.

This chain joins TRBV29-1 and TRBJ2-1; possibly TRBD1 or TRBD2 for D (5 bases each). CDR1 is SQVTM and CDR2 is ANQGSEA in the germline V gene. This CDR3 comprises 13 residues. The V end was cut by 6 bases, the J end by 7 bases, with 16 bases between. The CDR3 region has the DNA TGCAGCGTCCCTACGGTGGGGGTAAATGAGCAGTTCTTC. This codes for CSVPTVGVNEQFF.

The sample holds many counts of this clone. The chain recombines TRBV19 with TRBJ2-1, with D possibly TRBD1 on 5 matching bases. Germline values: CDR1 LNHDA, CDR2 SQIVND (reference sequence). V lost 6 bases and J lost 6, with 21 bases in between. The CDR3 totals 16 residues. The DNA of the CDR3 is TGTGCCAGTAGATCTCTAGAGGCCCAGGGAACCAATGAGCAGTTCTTC. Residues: CASRSLEAQGTNEQFF.

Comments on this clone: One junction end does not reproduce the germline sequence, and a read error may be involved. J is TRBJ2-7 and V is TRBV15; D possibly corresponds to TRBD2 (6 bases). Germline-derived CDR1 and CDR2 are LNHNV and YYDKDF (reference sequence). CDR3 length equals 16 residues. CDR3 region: CATSRDGGSPNYEQYF. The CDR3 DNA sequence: TGCGCCACCAGCAGAGATGGGGGGTCACCAAATTACGAGCAGTACTTC.

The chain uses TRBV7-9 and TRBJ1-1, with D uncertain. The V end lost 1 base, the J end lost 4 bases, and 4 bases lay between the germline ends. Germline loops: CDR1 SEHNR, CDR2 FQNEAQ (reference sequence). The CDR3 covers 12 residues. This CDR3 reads CASSLETTEAFF. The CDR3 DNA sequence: TGTGCCAGCAGCTTAGAGACCACTGAAGCTTTCTTT.

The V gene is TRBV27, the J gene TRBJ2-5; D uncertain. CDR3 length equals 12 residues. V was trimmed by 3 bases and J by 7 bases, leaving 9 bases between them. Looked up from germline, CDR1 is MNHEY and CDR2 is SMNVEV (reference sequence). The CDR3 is CASSFGVGTQYF. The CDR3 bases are TGTGCCAGCAGTTTTGGGGTAGGGACCCAGTACTTC.

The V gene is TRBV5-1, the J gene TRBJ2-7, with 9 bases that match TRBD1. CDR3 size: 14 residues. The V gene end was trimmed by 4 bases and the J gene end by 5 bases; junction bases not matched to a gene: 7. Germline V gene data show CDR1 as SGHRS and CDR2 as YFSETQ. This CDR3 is CASSLGTGFDEQYF. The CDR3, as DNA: TGCGCCAGCAGCCTCGGGACAGGGTTTGACGAGCAGTACTTC.

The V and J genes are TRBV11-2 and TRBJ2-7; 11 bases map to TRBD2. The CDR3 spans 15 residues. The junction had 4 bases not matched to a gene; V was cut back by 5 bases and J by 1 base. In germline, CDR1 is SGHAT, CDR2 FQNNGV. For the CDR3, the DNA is TGTGCCAGCAGCCAAACTAGCGGGGGTTCCTACGAGCAGTACTTC. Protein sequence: CASSQTSGGSYEQYF.

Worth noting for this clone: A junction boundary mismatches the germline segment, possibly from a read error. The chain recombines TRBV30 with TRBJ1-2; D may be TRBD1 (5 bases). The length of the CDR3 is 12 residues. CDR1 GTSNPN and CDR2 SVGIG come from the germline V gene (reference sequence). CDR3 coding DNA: TGTGCGTACCGGGACGGTAACTGTGGCTACACCTTC. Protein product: CAYRDGNCGYTF.

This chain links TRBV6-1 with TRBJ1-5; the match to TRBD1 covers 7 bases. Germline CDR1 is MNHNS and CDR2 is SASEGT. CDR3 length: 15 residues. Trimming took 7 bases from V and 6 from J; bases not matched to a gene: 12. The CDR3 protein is CASTWSQGEGQPQHF. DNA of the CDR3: TGTGCCAGCACGTGGAGTCAGGGGGAAGGTCAGCCCCAGCATTTT.

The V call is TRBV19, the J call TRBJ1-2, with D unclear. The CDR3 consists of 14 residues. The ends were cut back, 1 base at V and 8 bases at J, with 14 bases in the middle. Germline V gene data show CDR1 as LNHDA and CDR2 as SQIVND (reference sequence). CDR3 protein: CASSIVVGKNGYTF. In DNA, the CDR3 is TGTGCCAGTAGTATAGTTGTGGGGAAGAACGGCTACACCTTC.

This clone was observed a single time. CDR3 nucleotides: TGTGCCAGCGGACCAACGGGACAGGGGCCCTCCTACAATGAGCAGTTCTTC. Translation gives CASGPTGQGPSYNEQFF. This chain uses TRBV5-4 with TRBJ2-1, with TRBD1 matching 10 bases. Trimming cost V 7 bases and J 0 bases; bases outside gene matches: 10. CDR3 length equals 17 residues. Germline CDR1 is SGHNT and CDR2 is YYREEE (reference sequence).

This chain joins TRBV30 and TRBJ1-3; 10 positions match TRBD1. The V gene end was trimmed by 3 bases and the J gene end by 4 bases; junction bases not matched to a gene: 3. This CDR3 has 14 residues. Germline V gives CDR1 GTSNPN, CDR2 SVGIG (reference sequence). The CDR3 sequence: CAWSGDRGGNTIYF. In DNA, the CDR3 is TGTGCCTGGAGCGGGGACAGGGGCGGAAACACCATATATTTT.

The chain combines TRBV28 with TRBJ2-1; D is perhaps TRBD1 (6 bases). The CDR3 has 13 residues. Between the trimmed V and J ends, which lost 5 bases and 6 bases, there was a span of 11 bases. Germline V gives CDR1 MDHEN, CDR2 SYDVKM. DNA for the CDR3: TGTGCCAGCAGTACCGGACAGACCAATGAGCAGTTCTTC. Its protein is CASSTGQTNEQFF.

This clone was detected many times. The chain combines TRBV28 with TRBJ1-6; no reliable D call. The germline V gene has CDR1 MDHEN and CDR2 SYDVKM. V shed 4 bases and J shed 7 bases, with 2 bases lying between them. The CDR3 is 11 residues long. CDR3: CASSSNSPLHF. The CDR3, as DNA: TGTGCCAGCAGTTCGAATTCACCCCTCCACTTT.